These T cell receptor beta chains were read from a single sample in a study of patients and donors after allogeneic stem cell transplantation. TCRdb re-analysed the RT-PCR reads in MiXCR, keeping a single row per CDR3 protein. Here the sample spans about 110,000 distinct CDR3 sequences, about a third being singletons. The sample consisted of blood, either unsorted or a sorted T cell fraction (not recorded which). The origin of the receptors is a human donor who was either an allogeneic HSCT recipient or a stem cell or donor lymphocyte infusion donor (not recorded which). It is not recorded whose cells these are; they may come from a transplant donor. Each CDR3 is given with its conserved first and last residue. The D gene is left open where the match is weak. Part of the rows lack a size; the others show once, few, many or a class for expanded clones.

CDR3nt: TGTGCCACCAGTGATTTGAGCGAGGTTCAGCCCCAGCATTTT
CDR3aa: CATSDLSEVQPQHF
abundance: -
d_gene: -
j_gene: TRBJ1-5
v_gene: TRBV24-1

CDR3nt: TGCAGTGCTAGGAAAGTTGAAGCTTTCTTT
CDR3aa: CSARKVEAFF
abundance: -
d_gene: -
j_gene: TRBJ1-1
v_gene: TRBV20-1

CDR3nt: TGTGCCAGCAGCTTAGTATACACTAAGAACACCGGGGAGCTGTTTTTT
CDR3aa: CASSLVYTKNTGELFF
abundance: -
d_gene: -
j_gene: TRBJ2-2
v_gene: TRBV7-2

CDR3nt: TGTGCCAGCAGCCAAGATTTGGTCGAGGGGGGTGAAAAACTGTTTTTT
CDR3aa: CASSQDLVEGGEKLFF
abundance: few
d_gene: -
j_gene: TRBJ1-4
v_gene: TRBV4-2

CDR3nt: TGCAGTGCTAGAGCCGGGAGCTCCTACAATGAGCAGTTCTTC
CDR3aa: CSARAGSSYNEQFF
abundance: few
d_gene: -
j_gene: TRBJ2-1
v_gene: TRBV20-1

CDR3nt: TGTGCCAGCAGCTATCGCCTAAGAGATACGCAGTATTTT
CDR3aa: CASSYRLRDTQYF
abundance: -
d_gene: -
j_gene: TRBJ2-3
v_gene: TRBV11-2

CDR3nt: TGTGCCATCAGTGCCGCCCGCACAGATACGCAGTATTTT
CDR3aa: CAISAARTDTQYF
abundance: -
d_gene: -
j_gene: TRBJ2-3
v_gene: TRBV10-3

CDR3nt: TGTGCCAGCAGTCTGAGCGGTGTAGCCAAAAACATTCAGTACTTC
CDR3aa: CASSLSGVAKNIQYF
abundance: -
d_gene: -
j_gene: TRBJ2-4
v_gene: TRBV12-3/TRBV12-4

CDR3nt: TGTGCCACCAGTGATGTATCGGGCTACACCTTC
CDR3aa: CATSDVSGYTF
abundance: many
d_gene: -
j_gene: TRBJ1-2
v_gene: TRBV24-1

CDR3nt: TGTGCCAGCAGCGTACTCCCAGGACAGGGGGCCTATGGCTACACCTTC
CDR3aa: CASSVLPGQGAYGYTF
abundance: -
d_gene: TRBD1
j_gene: TRBJ1-2
v_gene: TRBV9

CDR3nt: TGTGCCAGCAGTTTAGGAGGGCGCACCGGGGAGCTGTTTTTT
CDR3aa: CASSLGGRTGELFF
abundance: -
d_gene: -
j_gene: TRBJ2-2
v_gene: TRBV12-3/TRBV12-4

CDR3nt: TGTGCCAGCAGTGAAGACAGGGGTAACTACAATGAGCAGTTCTTC
CDR3aa: CASSEDRGNYNEQFF
abundance: -
d_gene: TRBD1
j_gene: TRBJ2-1
v_gene: TRBV2

CDR3nt: TGTGCCAGCCGTAGGACAGGTGAAGCTTTCTTT
CDR3aa: CASRRTGEAFF
abundance: -
d_gene: TRBD1
j_gene: TRBJ1-1
v_gene: TRBV28

CDR3nt: TGCAGCGTGCAAAGCTCTGGAAACACCATATATTTT
CDR3aa: CSVQSSGNTIYF
abundance: few
d_gene: -
j_gene: TRBJ1-3
v_gene: TRBV29-1

CDR3nt: TGTGCCAGCAGTTTCCCGGCGGCAGGGGGCCTTTTCCGCTACACCTTC
CDR3aa: CASSFPAAGGLFRYTF
abundance: few
d_gene: TRBD1
j_gene: TRBJ1-2
v_gene: TRBV28

CDR3nt: TGTGCCACCAGTGATGCCTTGGACGGAAATGAAAAACTGTTTTTT
CDR3aa: CATSDALDGNEKLFF
abundance: -
d_gene: -
j_gene: TRBJ1-4
v_gene: TRBV24-1

CDR3nt: TGTGCCAGCAGCTCCGGGACACCCTACCAAGAGACCCAGTACTTC
CDR3aa: CASSSGTPYQETQYF
abundance: -
d_gene: -
j_gene: TRBJ2-5
v_gene: TRBV7-6

CDR3nt: TGTGCCAGCAGTTTAGCGCGGTCGGGGAACAATGAGCAGTTCTTC
CDR3aa: CASSLARSGNNEQFF
abundance: once
d_gene: -
j_gene: TRBJ2-1
v_gene: TRBV12-3/TRBV12-4

CDR3nt: TGCAGTGCTCGGAGGGACGCCTACAATGAGCAGTTCTTC
CDR3aa: CSARRDAYNEQFF
abundance: few
d_gene: -
j_gene: TRBJ2-1
v_gene: TRBV20-1

CDR3nt: TGTGCCAGCAGCCCCCGGGACACCTATGGCTACACCTTC
CDR3aa: CASSPRDTYGYTF
abundance: -
d_gene: -
j_gene: TRBJ1-2
v_gene: TRBV6-5

CDR3nt: TGTGCCAGCAGACATTACAGCGGGGAGCCTTACGAGCAGTACTTC
CDR3aa: CASRHYSGEPYEQYF
abundance: -
d_gene: TRBD2
j_gene: TRBJ2-7
v_gene: TRBV5-6

CDR3nt: TGTGCCAGCAGTCCTCGCCACGGCCGAGACACTGAAGCTTTCTTT
CDR3aa: CASSPRHGRDTEAFF
abundance: few
d_gene: -
j_gene: TRBJ1-1
v_gene: TRBV28

CDR3nt: TGCGCCAGCAGCTTGGAAGGTCGCTTATACGAGCAGTACTTC
CDR3aa: CASSLEGRLYEQYF
abundance: few
d_gene: -
j_gene: TRBJ2-7
v_gene: TRBV5-1

CDR3nt: TGCAGTGGGAACAGGGGTCGAGCCACCTACGAGCAGTACTTC
CDR3aa: CSGNRGRATYEQYF
abundance: -
d_gene: TRBD1
j_gene: TRBJ2-7
v_gene: TRBV20-1

CDR3nt: TGTGCCAGCAGCCAGCCGGGACAGTACAATGAGCAGTTCTTC
CDR3aa: CASSQPGQYNEQFF
abundance: -
d_gene: TRBD1
j_gene: TRBJ2-1
v_gene: TRBV5-4

CDR3nt: TGTGCCAGCAGCCACCAACAGGGGGCAACTAATGAAAAACTGTTTTTT
CDR3aa: CASSHQQGATNEKLFF
abundance: -
d_gene: TRBD1
j_gene: TRBJ1-4
v_gene: TRBV7-8

CDR3nt: TGTGCCAGCAGCTTGGCGCTGTACTATGGCTACACCTTC
CDR3aa: CASSLALYYGYTF
abundance: few
d_gene: -
j_gene: TRBJ1-2
v_gene: TRBV7-9

CDR3nt: TGTGCCAGCAGCTTCGCAGTTGATAATTCACCCCTCCACTTT
CDR3aa: CASSFAVDNSPLHF
abundance: -
d_gene: -
j_gene: TRBJ1-6
v_gene: TRBV7-9

CDR3nt: TGTGCCAGCAGCTGGGACAGAAGAAGACAGCCCCAGCATTTT
CDR3aa: CASSWDRRRQPQHF
abundance: few
d_gene: TRBD1
j_gene: TRBJ1-5
v_gene: TRBV12-3/TRBV12-4

CDR3nt: TGTGCCAGCAGCTTAGGCCTAGCGGTGTACCAAGAGACCCAGTACTTC
CDR3aa: CASSLGLAVYQETQYF
abundance: -
d_gene: TRBD2
j_gene: TRBJ2-5
v_gene: TRBV7-8

CDR3nt: TGTGCCATCAGTGAGCGGGACATAATGAAGTCACCCCTCCACTTT
CDR3aa: CAISERDIMKSPLHF
abundance: many
d_gene: -
j_gene: TRBJ1-6
v_gene: TRBV10-3

CDR3nt: TGCAGTGCTAGAGATCCAAACACTGAAGCTTTCTTT
CDR3aa: CSARDPNTEAFF
abundance: -
d_gene: -
j_gene: TRBJ1-1
v_gene: TRBV20-1

CDR3nt: TGCAGTGCTACCAAAGCCGGACAGGTGGATCAGCCCCAGCATTTT
CDR3aa: CSATKAGQVDQPQHF
abundance: few
d_gene: TRBD1
j_gene: TRBJ1-5
v_gene: TRBV20-1

CDR3nt: TGCACCAATCACAGGGAGTGGTTGGAATCCGAGCAGTACTTC
CDR3aa: CTNHREWLESEQYF
abundance: -
d_gene: -
j_gene: TRBJ2-7
v_gene: TRBV20-1

CDR3nt: TGTGCCAGCAGCCGCGCGGGAGATTACTACGAGCAGTACTTC
CDR3aa: CASSRAGDYYEQYF
abundance: -
d_gene: TRBD2
j_gene: TRBJ2-7
v_gene: TRBV3-1

CDR3nt: TGTGCCAGCAGTTTGGGGGGCGAGCAGTACTTC
CDR3aa: CASSLGGEQYF
abundance: few
d_gene: -
j_gene: TRBJ2-7
v_gene: TRBV12-3/TRBV12-4

CDR3nt: TGCAGTGCCTCAACAGACACGAACACTGAAGCTTTCTTT
CDR3aa: CSASTDTNTEAFF
abundance: -
d_gene: -
j_gene: TRBJ1-1
v_gene: TRBV20-1

CDR3nt: TGTGCCAGCAGCTCGACAGGGAAGTCCTACGAGCAGTACTTC
CDR3aa: CASSSTGKSYEQYF
abundance: -
d_gene: TRBD1
j_gene: TRBJ2-7
v_gene: TRBV5-5